The 17 T cell receptor beta chains listed next were all sequenced from one sample in a study of cytomegalovirus exposure and HLA in healthy donors. 13 Jbeta primers and 60 Vbeta primers were used for the PCR. The data were produced by immunoSEQ multiplex PCR, yet TCRdb's version contains in-frame clones alone and is incomplete. Here the sample spans roughly 160,000 clones, roughly 81% being singletons. The sequenced sample was PBMCs. The receptor set was obtained from a man aged 25-45 years in good health and CMV-seropositive.

The chain couples TRBV15 to TRBJ1-4; no clear D. This CDR3 has 16 residues. V was pared by 0 bases and J by 4 bases, with 12 bases between. Germline values: CDR1 LNHNV, CDR2 YYDKDF (reference sequence). CDR3: CATSRDTAASNEKLFF. For the CDR3, the DNA is TGTGCCACCAGCAGAGATACGGCAGCTAGTAATGAAAAACTGTTTTTT.

The chain employs TRBV5-6 and TRBJ2-7; D unclear. Germline V CDR1 and CDR2: SGHDT, YYEEEE. V dropped 3 bases and J dropped 3 bases, with 10 bases sitting between them. This CDR3 has 13 amino acids. CDR3 amino acids: CASSSSADYEQYV. In DNA, the CDR3 is TGTGCCAGCAGCTCCTCGGCCGACTACGAGCAGTACGTC.

The V gene is TRBV6-5, the J gene TRBJ1-2; no clear D. The ends were cut back, 8 bases at V and 6 bases at J, with 16 bases in the middle. CDR1 and CDR2 from the germline V gene are MNHEY and SVGAGI. The CDR3 has 13 residues. This chain's CDR3 is CASHPFPEDGYTF. The CDR3 coding sequence is TGTGCCAGCCATCCTTTTCCAGAAGATGGCTACACCTTC.

The rearrangement links TRBV7-2 to TRBJ1-1, with TRBD1 identical over 8 bases. The V and J ends lost 3 bases and 1 base, in that order; junction bases with no gene match: 1. Germline values: CDR1 SGHTA, CDR2 FQGNSA. The length of the CDR3 is 14 residues. The CDR3 nucleotides read TGTGCCAGCAGCTTGGGGACAGGGAACACTGAAGCTTTCTTT. Amino acid sequence: CASSLGTGNTEAFF.

The chain carries TRBV4-2 and TRBJ1-2; D remains ambiguous. The CDR3 is 13 amino acids. CDR1 is LGHNA and CDR2 is YNFKEQ in the germline V gene. The germline V and J ends were trimmed by 1 base and 4 bases, with 7 bases remaining between them. CDR3 bases: TGTGCCAGCAGCCAAGCAGGTCCCTATGGCTACACCTTC. Residues: CASSQAGPYGYTF.

This clone came up a few times. At one of its ends the junction is not consistent with the germline gene, which may arise from a read error. The chain couples TRBV6-6 to TRBJ2-1, with 7 bases that match TRBD1. This CDR3 comprises 13 residues. From germline, CDR1 is MNHNY and CDR2 SVGAGI (reference sequence). CDR3 sequence (DNA): TGTGCCAGCAGTCGGACAGGCTACAATGAACAGTTCTTC. Translation: CASSRTGYNEQFF.

The chain employs TRBV6-5 and TRBJ2-7, with TRBD1 matching over 7 bases. Germline V lookup: CDR1 MNHEY, CDR2 SVGAGI. J lost 6 bases, V lost 7 bases, and 12 bases had no gene match. The CDR3 has 14 residues. This CDR3 reads CASTNNGAGGEQYF. The CDR3 DNA reads TGTGCCAGCACCAACAACGGCGCAGGGGGCGAGCAGTACTTC.

The V gene is TRBV7-9, the J gene TRBJ2-2; D ambiguous. Germline V lookup: CDR1 SEHNR, CDR2 FQNEAQ (reference sequence). The CDR3 totals 14 residues. Deletions cut 10 bases from V and 4 bases from J, with 16 bases between. CDR3 coding DNA: TGTGCCACCTCACACCTCGGCGGCACCGGGGAGCTGTTTTTT. Translating it yields CATSHLGGTGELFF. Using reference TRBV7-9 and TRBJ2-2 for the parts outside the CDR3, the full variable domain is DTGVSQNPRHKITKRGQNVTFRCDPISEHNRLYWYRQTLGQGPEFLTYFQNEAQLEKSRLLSDRFSAERPKGSFSTLEIQRTEQGDSAMYLCATSHLGGTGELFFGEGSRLTVL.

The J gene is TRBJ2-3, the V gene TRBV5-1; TRBD2 matches 9 bases. Germline CDR1 and CDR2: SGHRS and YFSETQ. The CDR3 spans 15 residues. V dropped 4 bases and J dropped 2; count of bases not matched to a gene: 5. CDR3 in amino acids: CASSTLAGATDTQYF. The CDR3 bases are TGCGCCAGCAGCACCTTAGCGGGAGCCACAGATACGCAGTATTTT.

This clone occurred a few times. This sequence joins TRBV6-1 and TRBJ2-7, with D possibly matching TRBD1 (5 bases). The V end lost 6 bases, the J end lost 0 bases, and 12 bases lay between the germline ends. CDR1 and CDR2 (germline): MNHNS, SASEGT. This CDR3 comprises 14 residues. CDR3 bases: TGTGCCAGCAGGCAGGGCTACAGCTCCTACGAGCAGTACTTC. The encoded protein is CASRQGYSSYEQYF.

This sequence joins TRBV6-5 and TRBJ2-2; possible D gene TRBD1, 6 bases. The germline V gene has CDR1 MNHEY and CDR2 SVGAGI. CDR3 length equals 14 residues. V lost 6 bases to trimming and J lost 1 base, with 9 bases between them. The CDR3 loop is CASRPGQNTGELFF. The CDR3 coding sequence is TGTGCCAGCAGGCCGGGACAGAACACCGGGGAGCTGTTTTTT.

The genes are TRBV4-2 and TRBJ2-1, with 7 bases identical to TRBD2. This CDR3 is built from 17 residues. After removal of 3 bases from V and 0 bases from J, the junction contained 8 bases not matched to a gene. CDR1 is LGHNA, CDR2 YNFKEQ, per germline. The CDR3 spells CASSHQLASSSYNEQFF. As DNA, the CDR3 is TGTGCCAGCAGCCACCAACTAGCGTCGAGCTCCTACAATGAGCAGTTCTTC.

The V call is TRBV7-8, the J call TRBJ1-2; D unresolved. The CDR3 consists of 12 residues. CDR1 is SGHVS and CDR2 is FQNEAQ in the germline V gene. Trimming took off 2 bases at V and 7 bases at J, with 8 bases between the two ends. The CDR3 reads CASSLSGIGYTF. The CDR3 region has the DNA TGTGCCAGCAGCTTATCGGGTATTGGCTACACCTTC. The whole variable domain, filled in from reference TRBV7-8 and TRBJ1-2, reads GAGVSQSPRYKVAKRGQDVALRCDPISGHVSLFWYQQALGQGPEFLTYFQNEAQLDKSGLPSDRFFAERPEGSVSTLKIQRTQQEDSAVYLCASSLSGIGYTFGSGTRLTVV.

This clone has just a few counts. The chain combines TRBV27 with TRBJ1-2; TRBD1 matches 8 bases. V lost 5 bases, J lost 0 bases, and 5 bases stayed unmatched. CDR1 MNHEY and CDR2 SMNVEV come from the germline V gene (reference sequence). The length of the CDR3 is 15 residues. CDR3: CASSPRTGTNYGYTF. The CDR3 DNA reads TGTGCCAGCAGTCCACGGACAGGGACTAACTATGGCTACACCTTC.

This rearrangement joins TRBV27 to TRBJ2-7, with 8 bases aligning to TRBD2. The CDR3 has 15 amino acids. J gave up 6 bases and V 5 bases, and 12 bases lay outside the gene matches. Germline V lookup: CDR1 MNHEY, CDR2 SMNVEV (reference sequence). This CDR3 is CASSLTRGLVGEQYF. CDR3 DNA: TGTGCCAGCAGTCTCACTCGGGGACTAGTGGGCGAGCAGTACTTC.

The chain employs TRBV29-1 and TRBJ1-4, with D possibly TRBD1 on 6 matching bases. V gave up 6 bases and J gave up 6 bases, with 11 bases separating them. CDR3 size: 12 residues. The germline gives CDR1 SQVTM, CDR2 ANQGSEA. CDR3 sequence (DNA): TGCAGCGTCAGGGGATCCCATGAAAAACTGTTTTTT. Translated: CSVRGSHEKLFF.

This clone was counted once. This chain joins TRBV5-6 and TRBJ1-2, with a weak D call TRBD1 (5 bases). This CDR3 has 14 residues. Per the germline V gene, CDR1 is SGHDT and CDR2 is YYEEEE. V was shortened by 4 bases and J by 3 bases, with 13 bases between the two germline ends. The CDR3: CASSPDRTYYGYTF. The CDR3 DNA reads TGTGCCAGCAGCCCCGACAGAACTTACTATGGCTACACCTTC.